The 3 T cell receptor beta chains given below trace back to one sample, sequenced in a study of siplizumab effects on memory and regulatory T cells. Repertoires were generated with immunoSEQ multiplex PCR, while TCRdb's copy carries only in-frame clones and drops some. Among tens of thousands of clones listed, more than 95% were seen once. Sequencing was carried out using naive CD4+ T cells sorted from blood. The receptors derive from a human donor in good health.

The chain employs TRBV7-3 and TRBJ1-1, with D possibly being TRBD1 (6 bases). Trimming shortened V by 5 bases and J by 7 bases, and 20 bases separated the two germline ends. In germline, CDR1 is SGHTA, CDR2 FQGTGA. CDR3 size: 15 residues. CDR3: CASSPHGGAIVEAFF. The DNA for the CDR3 is TGTGCCAGCAGCCCCCATGGGGGGGCGATAGTTGAAGCTTTCTTT. Complete variable domain (other parts from reference TRBV7-3 and TRBJ1-1): GAGVSQTPSNKVTEKGKYVELRCDPISGHTALYWYRQSLGQGPEFLIYFQGTGAADDSGLPNDRFFAVRPEGSVSTLKIQRTERGDSAVYLCASSPHGGAIVEAFFGQGTRLTVV.

The chain carries TRBV7-2 and TRBJ1-1, with D possibly being TRBD1 (5 bases). V dropped 1 base and J dropped 1 base, with 13 bases sitting between them. The CDR3 loop spans 16 amino acids. Germline CDR1 and CDR2: SGHTA and FQGNSA. The chain's CDR3 is CASSLGAGQGNTEAFF. CDR3 nucleotide sequence: TGTGCCAGCAGCTTAGGGGCGGGGCAGGGGAACACTGAAGCTTTCTTT.

The chain is built from TRBV30 and TRBJ1-1; D may be TRBD1 (6 bases). This CDR3 spans 16 amino acids. The ends were cut back, 1 base at V and 0 bases at J, with 15 bases in the middle. Germline V lookup: CDR1 GTSNPN, CDR2 SVGIG (reference sequence). The CDR3 nucleotides read TGTGCCTGGAGTGCTGGACAGTTACTCATGAACACTGAAGCTTTCTTT. As protein: CAWSAGQLLMNTEAFF.